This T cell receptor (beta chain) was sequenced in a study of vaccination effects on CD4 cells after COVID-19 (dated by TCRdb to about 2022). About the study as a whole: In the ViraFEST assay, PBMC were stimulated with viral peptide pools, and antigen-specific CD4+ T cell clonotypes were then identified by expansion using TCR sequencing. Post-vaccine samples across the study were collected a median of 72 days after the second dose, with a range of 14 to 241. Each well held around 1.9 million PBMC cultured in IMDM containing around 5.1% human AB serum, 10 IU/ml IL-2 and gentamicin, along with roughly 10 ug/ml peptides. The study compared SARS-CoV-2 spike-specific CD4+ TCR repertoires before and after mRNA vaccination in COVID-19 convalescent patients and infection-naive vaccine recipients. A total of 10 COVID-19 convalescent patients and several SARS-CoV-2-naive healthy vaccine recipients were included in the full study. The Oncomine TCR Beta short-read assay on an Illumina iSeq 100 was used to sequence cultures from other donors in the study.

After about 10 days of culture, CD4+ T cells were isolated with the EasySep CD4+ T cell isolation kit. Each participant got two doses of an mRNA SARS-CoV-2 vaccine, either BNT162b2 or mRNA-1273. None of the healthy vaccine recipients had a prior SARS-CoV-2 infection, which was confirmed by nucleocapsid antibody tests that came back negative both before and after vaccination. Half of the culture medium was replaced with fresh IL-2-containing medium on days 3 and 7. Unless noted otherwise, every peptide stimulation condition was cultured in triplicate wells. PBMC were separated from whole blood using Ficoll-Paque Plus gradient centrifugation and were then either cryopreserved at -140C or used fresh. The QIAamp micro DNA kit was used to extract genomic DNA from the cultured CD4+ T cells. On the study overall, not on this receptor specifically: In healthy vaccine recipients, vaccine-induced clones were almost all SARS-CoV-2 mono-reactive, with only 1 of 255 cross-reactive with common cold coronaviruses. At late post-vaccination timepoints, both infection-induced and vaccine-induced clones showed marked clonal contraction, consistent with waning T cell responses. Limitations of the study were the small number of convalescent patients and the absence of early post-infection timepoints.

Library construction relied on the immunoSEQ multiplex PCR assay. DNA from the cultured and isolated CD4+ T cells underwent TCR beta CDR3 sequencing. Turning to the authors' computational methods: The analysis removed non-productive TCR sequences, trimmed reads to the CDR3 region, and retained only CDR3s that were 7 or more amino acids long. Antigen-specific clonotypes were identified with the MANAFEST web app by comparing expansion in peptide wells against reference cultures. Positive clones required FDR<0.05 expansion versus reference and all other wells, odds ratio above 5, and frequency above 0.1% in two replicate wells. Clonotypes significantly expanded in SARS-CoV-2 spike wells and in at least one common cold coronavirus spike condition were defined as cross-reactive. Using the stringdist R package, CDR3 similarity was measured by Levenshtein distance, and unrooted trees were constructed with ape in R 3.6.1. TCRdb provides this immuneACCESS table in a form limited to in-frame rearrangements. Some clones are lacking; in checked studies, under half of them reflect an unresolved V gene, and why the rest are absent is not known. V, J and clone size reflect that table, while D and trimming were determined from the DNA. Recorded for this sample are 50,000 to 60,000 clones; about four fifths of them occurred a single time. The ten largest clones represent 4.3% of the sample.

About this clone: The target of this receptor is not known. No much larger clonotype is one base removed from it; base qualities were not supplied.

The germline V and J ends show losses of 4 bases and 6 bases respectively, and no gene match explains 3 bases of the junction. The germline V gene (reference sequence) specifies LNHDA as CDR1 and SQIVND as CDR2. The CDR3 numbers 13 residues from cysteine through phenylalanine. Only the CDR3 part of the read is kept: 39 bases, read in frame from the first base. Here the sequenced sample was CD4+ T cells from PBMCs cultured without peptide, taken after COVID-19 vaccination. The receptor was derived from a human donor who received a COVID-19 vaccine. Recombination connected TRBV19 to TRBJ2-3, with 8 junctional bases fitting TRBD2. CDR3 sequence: CASSNRGGDTQYF. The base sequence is TGTGCCAGTAGTAATCGGGGGGGGGATACGCAGTATTTT.